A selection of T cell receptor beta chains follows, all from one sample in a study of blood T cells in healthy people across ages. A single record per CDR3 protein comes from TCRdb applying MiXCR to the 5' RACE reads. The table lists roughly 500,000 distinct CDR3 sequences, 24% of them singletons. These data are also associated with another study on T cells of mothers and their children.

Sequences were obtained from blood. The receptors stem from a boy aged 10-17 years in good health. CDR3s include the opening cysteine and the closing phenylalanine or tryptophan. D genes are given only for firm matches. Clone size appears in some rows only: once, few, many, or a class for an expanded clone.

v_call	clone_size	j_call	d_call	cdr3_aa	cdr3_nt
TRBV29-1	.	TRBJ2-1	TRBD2	CSVEHQELADLNEQFF	TGCAGCGTTGAACATCAGGAACTAGCGGACCTCAATGAGCAGTTCTTC
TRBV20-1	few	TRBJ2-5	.	CSATSIGGNQETQYF	TGCAGTGCTACCAGTATAGGGGGAAACCAAGAGACCCAGTACTTC
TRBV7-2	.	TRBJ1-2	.	CASSPGVGYYSYTF	TGTGCCAGCAGCCCCGGAGTGGGGTATTATAGCTACACCTTC
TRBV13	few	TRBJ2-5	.	CASSPSGRGYEQYF	.
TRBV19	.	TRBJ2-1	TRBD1	CASSNRGRPNEQFF	TGTGCCAGTAGTAATAGGGGGCGCCCCAATGAGCAGTTCTTC
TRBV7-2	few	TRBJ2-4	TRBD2	CASSLDQGGDIQYF	TGTGCCAGCAGCTTAGATCAGGGAGGGGACATTCAGTACTTC
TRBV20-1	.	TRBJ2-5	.	CSARDPRAEEQYF	TGCAGTGCTAGAGATCCGAGGGCGGAAGAGCAGTACTTC
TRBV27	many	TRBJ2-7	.	CASSFRNSYEQYF	TGTGCCAGCAGTTTTAGGAACTCCTACGAGCAGTACTTC
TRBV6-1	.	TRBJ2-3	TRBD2	CASSEVAGIPDTQYF	TGTGCCAGCAGTGAAGTAGCGGGTATTCCAGATACGCAGTATTTT
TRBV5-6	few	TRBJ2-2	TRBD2	CASSLSPTSRAGELFF	TGTGCCAGCAGCTTATCCCCGACTAGCAGGGCCGGGGAGCTGTTTTTT
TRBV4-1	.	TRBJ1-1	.	CASSQAQGGSEAFF	TGCGCCAGCAGCCAAGCACAGGGTGGCTCTGAAGCTTTCTTT
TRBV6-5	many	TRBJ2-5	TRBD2	CASSYGGLGTSGAGKYRDQETQYF	TGTGCCAGCAGTTACGGGGGGCTCGGGACTAGCGGGGCTGGGAAATATAGGGACCAAGAGACCCAGTACTTC
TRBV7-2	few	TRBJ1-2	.	CASSIWGAYGYTF	TGTGCCAGCAGCATTTGGGGGGCCTATGGCTACACCTTC
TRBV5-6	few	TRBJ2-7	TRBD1	CASSPGTGFKYF	TGTGCCAGCAGCCCCGGGACAGGGTTTAAGTACTTC
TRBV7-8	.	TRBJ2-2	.	CASSSVNTGELFF	TGTGCCAGCAGTTCGGTCAACACCGGGGAGCTGTTTTTT
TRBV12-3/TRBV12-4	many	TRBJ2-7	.	CASSLGYYEQYF	TGTGCCAGCAGTTTAGGCTACTACGAGCAGTACTTC
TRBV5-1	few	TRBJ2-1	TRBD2	CASSPRTSGSAHEQFF	TGCGCCAGCAGCCCCAGGACTAGCGGGAGTGCCCACGAGCAGTTCTTC
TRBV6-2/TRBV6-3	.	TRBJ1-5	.	CASSHDGYSNQPQHF	TGTGCCAGCAGTCATGACGGTTATAGCAATCAGCCCCAGCATTTT
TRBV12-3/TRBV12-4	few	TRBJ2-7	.	CASSLAGEAYF	TGTGCCAGCAGTTTAGCGGGAGAGGCGTACTTC
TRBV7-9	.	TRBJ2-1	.	CASSLVGGPAGELDNEQFF	TGTGCCAGCAGCTTAGTGGGAGGCCCAGCAGGGGAGTTGGACAATGAGCAGTTCTTC
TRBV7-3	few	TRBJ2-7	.	CASSLIPGGDYEQYF	TGTGCCAGCAGCTTAATCCCAGGCGGGGATTACGAGCAGTACTTC
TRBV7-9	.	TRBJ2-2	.	CASSPEGRELFF	TGTGCCAGCAGCCCCGAAGGTCGGGAGCTGTTTTTT
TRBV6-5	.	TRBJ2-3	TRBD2	CASSYLAGLADTQYF	TGTGCCAGCAGCTATCTAGCGGGACTCGCAGATACGCAGTATTTT
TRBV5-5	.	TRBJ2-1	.	CASSAWGRPYNEQFF	TGTGCCAGCAGCGCTTGGGGGCGACCCTACAATGAGCAGTTCTTC
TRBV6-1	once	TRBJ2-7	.	CASSEYDYEQYF	TGTGCCAGCAGTGAGTACGACTACGAGCAGTACTTC
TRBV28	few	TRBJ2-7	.	CASSLYLGSPGEQYF	TGTGCCAGCAGTTTATACCTCGGGTCCCCGGGCGAGCAGTACTTC
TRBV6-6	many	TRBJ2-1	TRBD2	CASSYSGLAGIYNEQFF	TGTGCCAGCAGTTACTCGGGACTAGCGGGGATCTACAATGAGCAGTTCTTC
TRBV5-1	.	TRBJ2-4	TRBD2	CASSLWLAGVQYF	TGCGCCAGCAGCTTGTGGCTAGCGGGGGTTCAGTACTTC
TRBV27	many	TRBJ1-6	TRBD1	CASRGTGHSPLHF	TGTGCCAGCAGGGGGACAGGGCATTCACCCCTCCACTTT
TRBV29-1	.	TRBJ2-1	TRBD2	CSSGTSGSYEQFF	TGCAGCTCCGGGACTAGCGGGAGTTATGAGCAGTTCTTC
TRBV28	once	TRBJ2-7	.	CASRNSPNSQSYEQYF	TGTGCCAGCAGAAACTCGCCAAACAGTCAATCCTACGAGCAGTACTTC
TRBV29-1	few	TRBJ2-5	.	CSVLGENQETQYF	TGCAGCGTGCTAGGAGAAAACCAAGAGACCCAGTACTTC
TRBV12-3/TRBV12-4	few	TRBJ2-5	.	CASSYSGFQETQYF	TGTGCCAGCAGTTACTCCGGGTTCCAAGAGACCCAGTACTTC
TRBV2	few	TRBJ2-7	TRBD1	CASRVGTGRDEQYF	TGTGCCAGCAGGGTGGGGACAGGGCGAGACGAGCAGTACTTC
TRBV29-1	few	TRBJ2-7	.	CSVEDGLDEQYF	TGCAGCGTTGAAGACGGACTGGACGAGCAGTACTTC
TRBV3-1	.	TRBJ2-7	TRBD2	CASSRASGGPYEQYF	TGTGCCAGCAGCCGAGCTAGCGGGGGCCCCTACGAGCAGTACTTC
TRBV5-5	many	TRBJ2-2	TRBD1	CASSDGTAYTGELFF	TGTGCCAGCAGCGACGGGACAGCCTACACCGGGGAGCTGTTTTTT
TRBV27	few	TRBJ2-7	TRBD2	CASSIAGEGYEQYF	TGTGCCAGCAGTATAGCGGGGGAGGGGTACGAGCAGTACTTC
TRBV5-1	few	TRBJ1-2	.	CASSLVAGIPANYGYTF	TGCGCCAGCAGCTTGGTGGCCGGAATTCCAGCTAACTATGGCTACACCTTC
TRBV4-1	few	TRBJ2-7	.	CASSREGQGRYEQYF	TGCGCCAGCAGCCGTGAGGGGCAGGGTCGGTACGAGCAGTACTTC
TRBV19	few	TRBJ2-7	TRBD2	CASSIRPGLAGGSSYEQYF	TGTGCCAGTAGTATTCGACCTGGACTAGCGGGAGGGAGCTCCTACGAGCAGTACTTC
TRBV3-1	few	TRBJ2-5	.	CASSQDSGGGETQYF	TGTGCCAGCAGCCAAGATTCCGGGGGTGGGGAGACCCAGTACTTC
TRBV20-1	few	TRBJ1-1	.	CSARGTADTEAFF	TGCAGTGCTAGGGGGACTGCGGACACTGAAGCTTTCTTT
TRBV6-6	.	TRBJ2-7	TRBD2	CASSWVIGTSGSEEQYF	TGTGCCAGCAGTTGGGTAATTGGAACTAGCGGGAGCGAAGAGCAGTACTTC
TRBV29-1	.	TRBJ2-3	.	CSAEGSGFADTQYF	TGCAGCGCGGAGGGGTCAGGGTTTGCAGATACGCAGTATTTT
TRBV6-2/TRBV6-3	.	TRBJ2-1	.	CASSAYRVDEQFF	TGTGCCAGCAGTGCATACAGGGTCGATGAGCAGTTCTTC
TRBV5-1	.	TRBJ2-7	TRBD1	CASSFDAGTGGRSYEQYF	TGCGCCAGCAGCTTCGATGCCGGGACAGGGGGAAGGTCCTACGAGCAGTACTTC
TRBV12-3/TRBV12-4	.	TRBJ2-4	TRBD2	CAITREFRNVQYF	TGTGCCATCACGCGGGAGTTTAGAAACGTTCAGTACTTC
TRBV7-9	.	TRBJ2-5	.	CASSLYTGGEETQYF	TGTGCCAGCAGCTTATATACGGGCGGGGAAGAGACCCAGTACTTC